One sample yielded the 16 T cell receptor beta chains listed below, sequenced in a study of shared clonotypes between healthy human individuals. Measured with immunoSEQ multiplex PCR; TCRdb has only the in-frame clones, and not every one. Of around 500,000 clones in the sample, 79% were seen once. Sequencing was performed on PBMCs. Every receptor here comes from a woman aged 35 to 49 in good health. Some clones in this sample may be carry-over from other donors' samples.

With regard to this clone: Other DNA sequences within the sample encode an identical CDR3. The chain combines TRBV27 with TRBJ2-7; D is undetermined. CDR1 and CDR2 from the germline V gene are MNHEY and SMNVEV (reference sequence). V was cut by 4 bases and J by 2 bases, with 6 bases left in between. The CDR3 runs to 12 residues. This CDR3 reads CASSSPTYEQYF. The CDR3 DNA follows: TGTGCCAGCAGTTCCCCGACCTACGAGCAGTACTTC.

This chain uses TRBV19 with TRBJ1-1, with 10 bases identical to TRBD1. The length of the CDR3 is 15 residues. V trimming: 7 bases; J trimming: 1 base; junction bases outside the gene matches: 6. Per germline, CDR1 LNHDA and CDR2 SQIVND (reference sequence). CDR3 residues: CASTGTGDGNTEAFF. The CDR3, as DNA: TGTGCCAGTACCGGGACAGGGGATGGGAACACTGAAGCTTTCTTT.

The chain has TRBV7-2 and TRBJ1-1; 9 bases align to TRBD1. The CDR3 runs to 15 residues. In germline, CDR1 is SGHTA, CDR2 FQGNSA. V was clipped by 6 bases and J by 2 bases; unmatched bases: 7. CDR3: CASRIRQGGNTEAFF. CDR3 coding DNA: TGTGCCAGCAGGATCAGACAGGGGGGAAACACTGAAGCTTTCTTT.

V and J are TRBV5-6 and TRBJ2-6; D is undetermined. This CDR3 comprises 15 residues. V was pared by 4 bases and J by 0 bases, with 8 bases between. Germline V gene lookup returns CDR1 SGHDT and CDR2 YYEEEE. Here the CDR3 reads CASSQSSSGANVLTF. For the CDR3, the DNA is TGTGCCAGCAGCCAATCGAGCTCTGGGGCCAACGTCCTGACTTTC. The whole variable domain, filled in from reference TRBV5-6 and TRBJ2-6, reads DAGVTQSPTHLIKTRGQQVTLRCSPKSGHDTVSWYQQALGQGPQFIFQYYEEEERQRGNFPDRFSGHQFPNYSSELNVNALLLGDSALYLCASSQSSSGANVLTFGAGSRLTVL.

The CDR3 protein is CASSQESSSGTDTQYF. As DNA, the CDR3 is TGCGCCAGCAGCCAAGAATCCAGCAGTGGCACAGATACGCAGTATTTT. The V call is TRBV4-1, the J call TRBJ2-3; D unclear. CDR3 length: 16 amino acids. The germline V gene encodes CDR1 MGHRA and CDR2 YSYEKL. The V gene lost 0 bases and the J gene lost 1 base, with 11 bases spanning the gap.

The chain combines TRBV5-1 with TRBJ2-7; either TRBD1 or TRBD2 may supply D (5 bases each). The V gene's germline CDR1 is SGHRS and CDR2 YFSETQ. Trimming stripped 4 bases from V and 3 bases from J, with 20 bases between. CDR3 length: 16 residues. CDR3 in amino acids: CASSASGARSGYEQYF. Written as DNA, the CDR3 is TGCGCCAGCAGCGCCTCCGGGGCCAGATCGGGCTACGAGCAGTACTTC.

On this clone: A junction boundary mismatches the germline segment, possibly from a read error. The V and J genes are TRBV7-8 and TRBJ1-2, with D tentatively TRBD1 (5 bases). CDR3 length: 13 residues. Germline V gene sequence: CDR1 SGHVS, CDR2 FQNEAQ. CDR3 sequence (DNA): TGTGTCAGCAGCCCCCGGGGGAACTATGGCTACACCTTC. Translated, it gives CVSSPRGNYGYTF. Filled out from reference TRBV7-8 and TRBJ1-2, the complete variable domain reads GAGVSQSPRYKVAKRGQDVALRCDPISGHVSLFWYQQALGQGPEFLTYFQNEAQLDKSGLPSDRFFAERPEGSVSTLKIQRTQQEDSAVYLCVSSPRGNYGYTFGSGTRLTVV.

CDR3 loop: CASSLGGASVRNTEAFF. The DNA for the CDR3 is TGTGCCAGCAGTTTAGGGGGGGCGTCCGTTCGCAACACTGAAGCTTTCTTT. The rearrangement joins TRBV27 to TRBJ1-1, with a tentative D call TRBD1 (6 bases). The ends were cut back, 2 bases at V and 2 bases at J, with 18 bases in the middle. The CDR3 is 17 amino acids. CDR1 and CDR2 from the germline V gene are MNHEY and SMNVEV (reference sequence).

In regard to this clone: The sample contains more than one DNA sequence encoding this CDR3. V is TRBV27 and J is TRBJ2-7, with a tentative D call TRBD1 (5 bases). CDR1 and CDR2 (germline): MNHEY, SMNVEV (reference sequence). The V gene lost 0 bases and the J gene lost 1 base, with 7 bases spanning the gap. This CDR3 has 14 amino acids. The CDR3 protein is CASSLSQGSYEQYF. DNA of the CDR3: TGTGCCAGCAGTTTATCCCAGGGTTCCTACGAGCAGTACTTC.

The V call is TRBV21-1, the J call TRBJ2-7; whether TRBD1, the table's D call, matches the DNA was not checked. TRBV21-1 is noted as a pseudogene. The length of the CDR3 is 13 residues. For the CDR3, the DNA is TGTGCCAGCAGCAAACGGCAGGGCTACGAGCAGTACTTC. Its translation: CASSKRQGYEQYF.

The chain employs TRBV7-2 and TRBJ2-1, with 15 bases identical to TRBD2. CDR3 length equals 18 residues. CDR1 is SGHTA, CDR2 FQGNSA, per germline. With V trimmed by 1 base and J by 6 bases, 7 bases remained unmatched. The CDR3 spells CASSLGGTSGRYGNEQFF. The DNA for the CDR3 is TGTGCCAGCAGCTTAGGGGGGACTAGCGGGAGGTATGGCAATGAGCAGTTCTTC.

This sequence joins TRBV27 and TRBJ2-1; TRBD2 matches at 11 bases. CDR1 MNHEY and CDR2 SMNVEV come from the germline V gene (reference sequence). CDR3 length: 15 residues. The J segment lost 7 bases and the V segment lost 7 bases, leaving 9 bases of the junction unmatched. The CDR3 DNA reads TGTGCCAGCAATAGCGGGAGGGCCGGGAGGAATGAGCAGTTCTTC. Residues: CASNSGRAGRNEQFF.

This chain joins TRBV2 and TRBJ1-3; TRBD1 matches at 7 bases. Germline V gives CDR1 SNHLY, CDR2 FYNNEI. The CDR3 contains 15 residues. Trimming removed 7 bases from V and 5 bases from J; junction bases left unmatched: 11. In DNA, the CDR3 is TGTGCCAGCATTAAAGAACGGACAGGCAGAAACACCATATATTTT. Protein sequence: CASIKERTGRNTIYF. The full variable domain, with the rest looked up from reference TRBV2 and TRBJ1-3, is EPEVTQTPSHQVTQMGQEVILRCVPISNHLYFYWYRQILGQKVEFLVSFYNNEISEKSEIFDDQFSVERPDGSNFTLKIRSTKLEDSAMYFCASIKERTGRNTIYFGEGSWLTVV.

The genes are TRBV5-1 and TRBJ1-1; unclear D gene. The CDR3 contains 15 residues. Trimming stripped 4 bases from V and 0 bases from J, with 13 bases between. Germline-derived CDR1 and CDR2 are SGHRS and YFSETQ. CDR3 residues: CASSPRETVNTEAFF. The CDR3, as DNA: TGCGCCAGCAGCCCCCGGGAGACGGTGAACACTGAAGCTTTCTTT.

This chain links TRBV28 with TRBJ1-6, with D unclear. CDR1 is MDHEN, CDR2 SYDVKM, per germline. Trimming shortened V by 5 bases and J by 7 bases, and 18 bases separated the two germline ends. CDR3 length: 16 amino acids. The DNA of the CDR3 is TGTGCCAGCAGTGCTAATAGCCGGGCCGCAAATTCACCCCTCCACTTT. Its protein product is CASSANSRAANSPLHF.

The chain uses TRBV10-1 and TRBJ2-7; 8 positions agree with TRBD1. After removal of 5 bases from V and 1 base from J, the junction contained 4 bases not matched to a gene. The CDR3 runs 14 residues. CDR1 and CDR2 (germline): WNHNN, SYGVQD (reference sequence). The CDR3 protein is CASSNDRGSYEQYF. The DNA for the CDR3 is TGCGCCAGCAGTAATGACAGGGGATCCTACGAGCAGTACTTC.